The rows below give T cell receptor beta chains drawn from one sample of a study of control samples from healthy donors and cancer patients. TCRdb's table, derived via immunoSEQ multiplex PCR, lists solely in-frame clones and lacks some. The sample includes hundreds of thousands of clones, 82% of them seen just once. Sequencing was performed on PBMCs. These receptors were obtained from a woman aged 60-75 years with lung cancer. Both conserved end residues are part of each CDR3. D genes are given only for firm matches. Clone size is not always given. Where it is, it says once, few, many or a class for expanded clones.

TRBJ2-7 TRBD2 NA TRBV29-1 CSVKSSGSGEQYF TGCAGCGTTAAATCTAGCGGGAGTGGCGAGCAGTACTTC
TRBJ2-2 NA NA TRBV5-6 CASSLASNTGELFF TGTGCCAGCAGCTTGGCGTCGAACACCGGGGAGCTGTTTTTT
TRBJ1-3 TRBD1 NA TRBV6-5 CASSYGTARSGNTIYF TGTGCCAGCAGTTACGGGACAGCCCGCTCTGGAAACACCATATATTTT
TRBJ2-5 TRBD2 NA TRBV7-8 CASSLSLGLAEETQYF TGTGCCAGCAGCTTAAGTTTGGGACTAGCGGAAGAGACCCAGTACTTC
TRBJ1-1 NA NA TRBV29-1 CSVAGVTEAFF TGCAGCGTGGCAGGGGTTACTGAAGCTTTCTTT
TRBJ1-2 NA few TRBV28 CASSSHSYYGYTF TGTGCCAGCAGTTCTCACAGTTACTATGGCTACACCTTC
TRBJ2-7 TRBD1 NA TRBV7-9 CASSSTGGRGYEQYF TGTGCCAGCAGCTCTACAGGGGGCAGGGGTTACGAGCAGTACTTC
TRBJ2-7 NA NA TRBV3-1/TRBV3-2 CASSQNPGAALYEQYF TGTGCCAGCAGCCAAAACCCCGGGGCAGCCCTTTACGAGCAGTACTTC
TRBJ2-5 NA NA TRBV11-2 CASSLGTQETQYF TGTGCCAGCAGCTTAGGGACCCAAGAGACCCAGTACTTC
TRBJ1-5 TRBD1 NA TRBV27 CASSQWGPGGLSNQPQHF TGTGCCAGCAGCCAATGGGGCCCAGGGGGCTTAAGCAATCAGCCCCAGCATTTT
TRBJ2-3 TRBD2 NA TRBV2 CASTEASGGSTDTQYF TGTGCCAGCACCGAGGCCAGCGGGGGGAGCACAGATACGCAGTATTTT
TRBJ2-2 TRBD1 NA TRBV4-1 CASSPRDRTGTGELFF TGCGCCAGCAGCCCCCGGGACAGGACCGGCACCGGGGAGCTGTTTTTT
TRBJ1-1 NA few TRBV7-3 CASSLNPGNTEAFF TGTGCCAGCAGCTTAAATCCAGGGAACACTGAAGCTTTCTTT
TRBJ2-1 TRBD1 NA TRBV7-9 CASIANPGQGINEQFF TGTGCCAGCATTGCCAATCCGGGACAGGGGATCAATGAGCAGTTCTTC
TRBJ2-7 NA NA TRBV2 CASSEAGYEQYF TGTGCCAGCAGTGAAGCCGGGTACGAGCAGTACTTC
TRBJ1-6 NA NA TRBV2 CASSGLTLHF TGTGCCAGCAGTGGATTGACCCTCCACTTT
TRBJ1-5 TRBD1 NA TRBV9 CASSVGEGAYQPQHF TGTGCCAGCAGCGTAGGCGAGGGGGCCTATCAGCCCCAGCATTTT
TRBJ2-1 TRBD2 NA TRBV2 CASSERVAGGRNEQFF TGTGCCAGCAGTGAAAGGGTAGCGGGGGGTCGGAATGAGCAGTTCTTC
TRBJ1-5 NA NA TRBV6-5 CASRQAYSNQPQHF TGTGCCAGCAGGCAGGCGTATAGCAATCAGCCCCAGCATTTT
TRBJ2-7 NA NA TRBV6-1 CASSEGAAQLSYEQYF TGTGCCAGCAGTGAAGGAGCGGCACAGCTGTCCTACGAGCAGTACTTC
TRBJ1-2 NA NA TRBV12-1 CASSFARDRLNSGYTF TGTGCCAGCAGCTTTGCCAGGGACAGGCTTAACTCTGGCTACACCTTC
TRBJ1-1 NA NA TRBV3-1/TRBV3-2 CASSQGTANTEAFF TGTGCCAGCAGCCAAGGGACGGCGAACACTGAAGCTTTCTTT
TRBJ1-1 NA few TRBV29-1 CSVGGATEAFF TGCAGCGTTGGGGGGGCCACTGAAGCTTTCTTT
TRBJ2-3 TRBD2 NA TRBV7-2 CASSFPSGGRTDTQYF TGTGCCAGCAGCTTCCCTAGCGGGGGGAGGACAGATACGCAGTATTTT
TRBJ1-1 NA NA TRBV2 CASSSTMNTEAFF TGTGCCAGCAGCTCTACAATGAACACTGAAGCTTTCTTT
TRBJ1-1 NA few TRBV19 CASSISSGVSEAFF TGTGCCAGTAGTATCTCCTCGGGGGTATCTGAAGCTTTCTTT
TRBJ2-1 NA NA TRBV6-4 CATRREGNEQFF TGTGCCACCCGTCGAGAGGGGAATGAGCAGTTCTTC
TRBJ1-1 NA NA TRBV5-1 CASSLGGAMNTEAFF TGCGCCAGCAGCTTGGGAGGAGCGATGAACACTGAAGCTTTCTTT
TRBJ1-4 NA NA TRBV25-1 CASSALGGDNEKLFF TGTGCCAGCAGTGCCCTCGGGGGAGATAATGAAAAACTGTTTTTT
TRBJ2-5 NA NA TRBV5-4 CASSIRRETQYF TGTGCCAGCAGCATTAGGAGGGAGACCCAGTACTTC
TRBJ1-2 TRBD1 NA TRBV28 CASSSSGAGGNYGYTF TGTGCCAGCAGTTCCAGCGGGGCAGGGGGCAACTATGGCTACACCTTC
TRBJ2-5 TRBD2 NA TRBV11-2 CASSLVGGGAGETQYF TGTGCCAGCAGCTTAGTTGGCGGGGGGGCCGGTGAGACCCAGTACTTC
TRBJ1-6 NA NA TRBV7-9 CASSRGRTANSPLHF TGTGCCAGCAGCCGAGGGAGGACAGCAAATTCACCCCTCCACTTT
TRBJ2-2 NA NA TRBV7-3 CASSLMGNTGELFF TGTGCCAGCAGCTTAATGGGGAACACCGGGGAGCTGTTTTTT
TRBJ2-2 NA NA TRBV2 CASLRQGRGGELFF TGTGCCAGCCTAAGGCAGGGCCGAGGCGGGGAGCTGTTTTTT
TRBJ2-1 NA NA TRBV24-1 CATSATAYNEQFF TGTGCCACCAGTGCGACAGCCTACAATGAGCAGTTCTTC
TRBJ1-5 NA NA TRBV5-1 CASSPSMGSNQPQHF TGCGCCAGCAGCCCCAGCATGGGTAGCAATCAGCCCCAGCATTTT
TRBJ1-6 TRBD1 NA TRBV2 CASSDLGQGRSPLHF TGTGCCAGCAGTGATCTGGGACAGGGCAGGTCACCCCTCCACTTT
TRBJ2-5 TRBD1 NA TRBV11-2 CASSSNRGETQYF TGTGCCAGCAGCTCAAACAGGGGTGAGACCCAGTACTTC
TRBJ1-1 TRBD1 NA TRBV10-2 CASSQTGGNTEAFF TGCGCCAGCAGTCAGACAGGGGGTAACACTGAAGCTTTCTTT
TRBJ2-1 TRBD1 NA TRBV24-1 CATSETTGQGLNEQFF TGTGCCACCAGTGAAACAACTGGACAGGGTTTGAATGAGCAGTTCTTC
TRBJ2-3 NA NA TRBV24-1 CATSSDRANTDTQYF TGTGCCACCAGCAGTGACAGAGCGAACACAGATACGCAGTATTTT
TRBJ1-5 NA NA TRBV19 CASSLDRWNQPQHF TGTGCCAGTTCACTTGACAGATGGAATCAGCCCCAGCATTTT
TRBJ1-1 NA NA TRBV19 CASSIRYDSMNTEAFF TGTGCCAGTAGTATTAGGTATGACAGCATGAACACTGAAGCTTTCTTT
TRBJ1-2 NA NA TRBV6-1 CASSEARATGYTF TGTGCCAGCAGTGAAGCTCGTGCAACTGGCTACACCTTC